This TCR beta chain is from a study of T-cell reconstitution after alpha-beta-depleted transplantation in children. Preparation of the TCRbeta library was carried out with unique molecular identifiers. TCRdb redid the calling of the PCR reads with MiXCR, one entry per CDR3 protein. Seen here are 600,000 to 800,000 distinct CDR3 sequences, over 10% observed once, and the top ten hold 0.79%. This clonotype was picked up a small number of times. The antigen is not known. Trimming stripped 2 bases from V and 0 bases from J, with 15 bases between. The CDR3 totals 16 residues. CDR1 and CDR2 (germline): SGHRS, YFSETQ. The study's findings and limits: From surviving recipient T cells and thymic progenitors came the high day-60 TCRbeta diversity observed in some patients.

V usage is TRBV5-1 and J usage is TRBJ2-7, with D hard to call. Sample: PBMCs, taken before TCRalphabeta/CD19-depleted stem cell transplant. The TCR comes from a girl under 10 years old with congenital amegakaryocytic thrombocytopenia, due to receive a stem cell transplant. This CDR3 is CASSFASSRSSYEQYF. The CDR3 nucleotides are TGCGCCAGCAGCTTTGCCAGCTCGAGATCCTCCTACGAGCAGTACTTC.